The clone carrying this TCR beta chain was seen only once. The data were produced by immunoSEQ multiplex PCR, yet TCRdb's version contains in-frame clones alone and is incomplete. This sample has roughly 300,000 clones, with 88% found just once. The sample originates from a study of Ad26.COV2.S vaccination and SARS-CoV-2 variants. Germline-derived CDR1 and CDR2 are SEHNR and FQNEAQ (reference sequence). Trimming removed 2 bases from V and 4 bases from J, with 4 bases in between. This CDR3 contains 12 residues. Treatment specified: some 20 received Ad26.COV2.S at low or high dose, single or two shots; about 5 received placebo; per-sample allocation not given. Sampling took place 63 days after the first vaccine or placebo injection.

This sequence was found in a person between 18 and 65 years old who received the Ad26.COV2.S COVID-19 vaccine or a placebo. The starting material was peripheral blood, obtained in a trial of Ad26.COV2.S vaccine versus placebo. The chain combines TRBV7-9 with TRBJ2-3; D remains unclear. CDR3: CASSLTADTQYF. CDR3 in DNA: TGTGCCAGCAGCTTAACTGCAGATACGCAGTATTTT.